The source of this TCR beta chain is a study of ipilimumab plus nivolumab after autologous stem cell transplantation. Clones were read by immunoSEQ multiplex PCR, and TCRdb kept only the in-frame ones, dropping some. The table includes around 15,000 clones, about 80% detected once. Of note for this clone: Its antigen is undetermined.

General study findings and limits: TCR repertoire, Treg phenotype and gut microbiota reportedly support more study of this approach.

Checkpoint therapy with ipilimumab 1 mg/kg began 14 to 28 days after transplant. Through week 26, nivolumab 3 mg/kg IV was given weeks 1, 4, 7, 10, then biweekly. CDR3 length: 17 residues. The V end lost 1 base, the J end lost 1 base, and 14 bases lay between the germline ends. Germline V lookup: CDR1 MGHRA, CDR2 YSYEKL. This clonotype was sampled from a male donor with diffuse large B-cell lymphoma. The chain carries TRBV4-1 and TRBJ1-5; D remains ambiguous. The sequencing here drew on PBMCs, taken in a trial of ipilimumab plus nivolumab as post-transplant consolidation. CDR3 DNA sequence: TGCGCCAGCAGCCAAGGTCAAGGAATGGTAAGCAATCAGCCCCAGCATTTT. This sequence encodes CASSQGQGMVSNQPQHF.